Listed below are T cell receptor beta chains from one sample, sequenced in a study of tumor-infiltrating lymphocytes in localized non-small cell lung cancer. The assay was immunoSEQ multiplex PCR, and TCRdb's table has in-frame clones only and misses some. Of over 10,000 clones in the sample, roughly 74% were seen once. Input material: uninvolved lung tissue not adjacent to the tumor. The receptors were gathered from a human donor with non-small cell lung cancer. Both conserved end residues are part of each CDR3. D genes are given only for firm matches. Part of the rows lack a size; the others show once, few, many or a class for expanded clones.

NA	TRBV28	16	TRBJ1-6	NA	CASSTTQGTYNSPLHF	TGTGCCAGCAGCACCACACAGGGAACCTATAATTCACCCCTCCACTTT
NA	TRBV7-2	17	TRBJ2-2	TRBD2	CASSFGVGLADTGELFF	TGTGCCAGCAGCTTCGGGGTGGGGCTAGCGGACACCGGGGAGCTGTTTTTT
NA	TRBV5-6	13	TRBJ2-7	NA	CASSLATSYEQYF	TGTGCCAGCAGTCTTGCCACCTCCTACGAGCAGTACTTC
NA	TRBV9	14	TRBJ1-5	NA	CASSLAGEQQPQHF	TGTGCCAGCAGCCTCGCCGGGGAGCAACAGCCCCAGCATTTT
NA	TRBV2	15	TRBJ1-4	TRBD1	CASVNQQGLGEKLFF	TGTGCCAGCGTTAATCAACAGGGGTTAGGTGAAAAACTGTTTTTT
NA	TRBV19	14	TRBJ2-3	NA	CASLRGLSTDTQYF	TGTGCCAGCTTGCGGGGGCTAAGCACAGATACGCAGTATTTT
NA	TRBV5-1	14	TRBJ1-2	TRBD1	CASSLEGTAYGYTF	TGCGCCAGCAGCTTGGAAGGGACAGCCTATGGCTACACCTTC
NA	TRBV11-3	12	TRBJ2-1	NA	CASSSMDNEQFF	TGTGCCAGCAGCTCCATGGACAATGAGCAGTTCTTC
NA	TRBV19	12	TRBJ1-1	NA	CASSLRDSEAFF	TGTGCCAGTAGCCTTAGGGACTCTGAAGCTTTCTTT
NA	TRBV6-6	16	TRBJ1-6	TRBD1	CASSSPGQGANSPLHF	TGTGCCAGCAGTTCCCCGGGACAGGGTGCAAATTCACCCCTCCACTTT
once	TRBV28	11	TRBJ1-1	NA	CASSGRAEAFF	TGTGCCAGCAGCGGGAGGGCTGAAGCTTTCTTT
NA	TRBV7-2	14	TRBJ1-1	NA	CASSPVGPDTEAFF	TGTGCCAGCAGCCCAGTAGGGCCAGACACTGAAGCTTTCTTT
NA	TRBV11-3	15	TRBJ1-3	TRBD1	CASSPGQGPGNTIYF	TGTGCCAGCAGCCCTGGACAGGGGCCTGGAAACACCATATATTTT